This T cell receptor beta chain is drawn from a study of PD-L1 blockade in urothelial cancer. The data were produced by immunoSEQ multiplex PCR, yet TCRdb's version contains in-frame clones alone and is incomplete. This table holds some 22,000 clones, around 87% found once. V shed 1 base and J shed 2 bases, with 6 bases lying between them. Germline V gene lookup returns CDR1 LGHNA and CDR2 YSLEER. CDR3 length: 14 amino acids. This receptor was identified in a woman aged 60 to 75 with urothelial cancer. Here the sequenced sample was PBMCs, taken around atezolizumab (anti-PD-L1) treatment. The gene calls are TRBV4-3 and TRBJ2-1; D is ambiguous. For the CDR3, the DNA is TGCGCCAGCAGCCAAGGATCTACCTACAATGAGCAGTTCTTC. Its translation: CASSQGSTYNEQFF.